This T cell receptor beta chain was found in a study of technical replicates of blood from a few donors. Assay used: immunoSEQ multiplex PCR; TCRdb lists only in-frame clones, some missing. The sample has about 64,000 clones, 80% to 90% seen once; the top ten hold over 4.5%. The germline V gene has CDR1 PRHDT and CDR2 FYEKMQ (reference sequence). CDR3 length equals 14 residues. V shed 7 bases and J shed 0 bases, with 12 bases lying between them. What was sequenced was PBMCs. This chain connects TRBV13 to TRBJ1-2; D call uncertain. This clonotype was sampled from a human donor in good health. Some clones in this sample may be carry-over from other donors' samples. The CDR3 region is CASTQTRPNYGYTF. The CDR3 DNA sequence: TGTGCCAGCACCCAGACACGACCTAACTATGGCTACACCTTC.